This TCR beta chain was recovered during a study of CD8+ T cells in alopecia areata. Germline V CDR1 and CDR2: SQVTM, ANQGSEA. Trimming at V came to 4 bases and at J to 6 bases, leaving 8 bases not matched to a gene. This CDR3 is built from 14 residues. The treatment was: oral pan-JAK inhibitor, 5-10 mg twice daily. Notes on this clone: Its antigen is not known.

The authors extracted RNA and reverse transcribed it into cDNA as the sequencing template. Profiling relied on immunoSEQ multiplex PCR, and the TCRdb table lists in-frame clones only, not all of them. The sample has around 99,000 clones, about four fifths seen once. Notes on the study in general: Unlike in mice, where it was clearer, TCR sharing across patients was less clear, possibly HLA-related. Tofacitinib significantly reduced both scalp clonality and expanded CD8+ clones among the top 100. The link between baseline CD8+ expansion and response remains uncertain with one nonresponder.

V and J are TRBV29-1 and TRBJ1-2; 10 bases map to TRBD1. The receptor's source is a human donor with alopecia areata. Specimen: CD8+ T cells sorted from blood, collected at week 24, from a patient treated with tofacitinib. The CDR3 DNA is TGCAGCGTTGCCGACGGGACAGGGGCCCATGGCTACACCTTC. This translates into CSVADGTGAHGYTF.